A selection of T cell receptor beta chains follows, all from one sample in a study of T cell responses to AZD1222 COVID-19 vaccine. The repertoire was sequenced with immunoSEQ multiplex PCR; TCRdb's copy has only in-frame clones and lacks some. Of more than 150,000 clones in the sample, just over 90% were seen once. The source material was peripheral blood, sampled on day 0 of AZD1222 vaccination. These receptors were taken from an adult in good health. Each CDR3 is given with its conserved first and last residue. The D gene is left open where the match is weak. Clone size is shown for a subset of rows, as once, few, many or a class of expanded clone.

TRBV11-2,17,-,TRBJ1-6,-,TGTGCCAGCAGCTTAGCCGGGACGAGAATCTATAATTCACCCCTCCACTTT,CASSLAGTRIYNSPLHF
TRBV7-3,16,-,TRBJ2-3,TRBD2,TGTGCCAGCAGCTTCCCGTTAGCGGGTAGCACAGATACGCAGTATTTT,CASSFPLAGSTDTQYF
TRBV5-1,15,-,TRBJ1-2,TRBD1,TGCGCCAGCAGCTTGGCCTCAGGGGGCTCCTATGGCTACACCTTC,CASSLASGGSYGYTF
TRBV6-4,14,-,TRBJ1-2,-,TGTGCCAGCAGCAGGGAAGCGGGTAACTATGGCTACACCTTC,CASSREAGNYGYTF
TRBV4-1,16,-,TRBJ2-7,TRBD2,TGCGCCAGCAGCCAAGAAGGTCTAGCGGGCCTCTACGAGCAGTACTTC,CASSQEGLAGLYEQYF
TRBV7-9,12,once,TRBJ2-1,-,TGTGCCAGCAGCTTCAGGGACAATGAGCAGTTCTTC,CASSFRDNEQFF
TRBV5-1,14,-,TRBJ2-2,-,TGCGCCAGCAGCTTGGCCGTGGCCTCCGGGGAGCTGTTTTTT,CASSLAVASGELFF
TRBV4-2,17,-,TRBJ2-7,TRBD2,TGTGCCAGCAGCCCCCGCGGCCAGACTAGCGGTTCGTACGAGCAGTACTTC,CASSPRGQTSGSYEQYF
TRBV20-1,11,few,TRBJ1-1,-,TGCAGTGCTAGAGGGGACACTGAAGCTTTCTTT,CSARGDTEAFF
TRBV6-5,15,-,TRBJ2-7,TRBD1,TGTGCCAGCAGTTACTGGACAGGGGCTTTGTACGAGCAGTACTTC,CASSYWTGALYEQYF
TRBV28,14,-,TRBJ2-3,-,TGTGCCAGCAGTCCCCTAAGCCCAGGGGATACGCAGTATTTT,CASSPLSPGDTQYF
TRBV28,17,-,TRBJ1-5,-,TGTGCCAGCAGTTTAGGGTGGGTCAGCGGAGAGGACCAGCCCCAGCATTTT,CASSLGWVSGEDQPQHF
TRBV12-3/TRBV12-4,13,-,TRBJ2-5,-,TGTGCCAGCAGTCGGACGGACCCGGGGACCCAGTACTTC,CASSRTDPGTQYF
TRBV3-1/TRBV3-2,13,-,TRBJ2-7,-,TGTGCCAGCAGTTGGACTGGGTCCTACGAGCAGTACTTC,CASSWTGSYEQYF
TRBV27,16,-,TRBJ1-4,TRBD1,TGTGCCAGCAGTTCATTACAGGGGTGGACTAATGAAAAACTGTTTTTT,CASSSLQGWTNEKLFF
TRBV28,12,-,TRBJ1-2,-,TGTGCCAGCAGTTTATCCCCATCGGGCTACACCTTC,CASSLSPSGYTF
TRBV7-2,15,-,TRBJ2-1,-,TGTGCCAGCAGCCCGTGGGACCCCGGGAGCAATGAGCAGTTCTTC,CASSPWDPGSNEQFF
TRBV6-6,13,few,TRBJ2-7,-,TGTGCCAGCAGCCCGACTGGGAGCTACGAGCAGTACTTC,CASSPTGSYEQYF
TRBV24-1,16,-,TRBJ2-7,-,TGTGCCACCAGTTGGAGACGGGACAAAGGCTCCTACGAGCAGTACTTC,CATSWRRDKGSYEQYF
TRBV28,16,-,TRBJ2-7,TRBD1,TGTGCCAGCAGTGCTCTACCGGGACAGGGGGTAGACGAGCAGTACTTC,CASSALPGQGVDEQYF
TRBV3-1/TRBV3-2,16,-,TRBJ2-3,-,TGTGCCAGCAGCCAACCACGGCTAAGTTTAGTGGATACGCAGTATTTT,CASSQPRLSLVDTQYF
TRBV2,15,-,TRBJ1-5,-,TGTGCCAGCAGCCTCGCAGGGGTGAGTAATCAGCCCCAGCATTTT,CASSLAGVSNQPQHF
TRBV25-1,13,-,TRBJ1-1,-,TGTGCCACCTCGGACAAGCCGAACACTGAAGCTTTCTTT,CATSDKPNTEAFF
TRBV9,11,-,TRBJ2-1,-,TGTGCCAGCAGCGCGCTCAATGAGCAGTTCTTC,CASSALNEQFF
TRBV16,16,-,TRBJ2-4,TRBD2,TGTGCCAGCAGCCAATCTGGCTGGGGGGGCAAAAACATTCAGTACTTC,CASSQSGWGGKNIQYF
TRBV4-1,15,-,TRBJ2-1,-,TGCGCCAGCAGCCAAGTAGGTGTCGGGAGCGGTGAGCAGTTCTTC,CASSQVGVGSGEQFF
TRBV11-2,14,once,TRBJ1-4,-,TGTGCCAGCAGCTTAGGACGGATTAATGAAAAACTGTTTTTT,CASSLGRINEKLFF
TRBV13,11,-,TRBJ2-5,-,TGTGCCAGCAGCTTAGGCGTCGGACAGTACTTC,CASSLGVGQYF
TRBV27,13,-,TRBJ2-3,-,TGTGCCAGCAGTTTTATGAGAACAGATACGCAGTATTTT,CASSFMRTDTQYF
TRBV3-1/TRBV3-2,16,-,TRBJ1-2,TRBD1,TGTGCCAGCAGCCAACTTGGGACAGGGGGCGGAAATGGCTACACCTTC,CASSQLGTGGGNGYTF
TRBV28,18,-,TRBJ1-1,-,TGTGCCAGCAGTTTAAGTTGGAACAGGGTGAGTACGGACACTGAAGCTTTCTTT,CASSLSWNRVSTDTEAFF
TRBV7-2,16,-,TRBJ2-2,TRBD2,TGTGCCAGCAGCTCGACCGGGACTAGAGGGTCCGGGGAGCTGTTTTTT,CASSSTGTRGSGELFF
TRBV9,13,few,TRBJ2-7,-,TGTGCCAGCAGCGTAGGACTCAATCACGAGCAGTACTTC,CASSVGLNHEQYF
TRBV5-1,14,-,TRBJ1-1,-,TGCGCCAGCAGCTTGCAAGGGGGGAACACTGAAGCTTTCTTT,CASSLQGGNTEAFF
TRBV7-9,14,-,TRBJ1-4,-,TGTGCCAGCAGCCGGACGGACGCTAATGAAAAACTGTTTTTT,CASSRTDANEKLFF
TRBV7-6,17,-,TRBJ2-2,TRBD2,TGTGCCAGCAGCTCCCCGACTAGCGGGAGAGGGTCCGGGGAGCTGTTTTTT,CASSSPTSGRGSGELFF
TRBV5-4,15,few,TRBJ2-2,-,TGTGCCAGCAGCTCTTATGGGGGTTTCACCGGGGAGCTGTTTTTT,CASSSYGGFTGELFF
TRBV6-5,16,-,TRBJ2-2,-,TGTGCCAGCAGTTACTCGAGACAGACCAACACCGGGGAGCTGTTTTTT,CASSYSRQTNTGELFF
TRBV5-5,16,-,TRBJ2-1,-,TGTGCCAGCAGCTTGGGTCGGTCGCGGGTGGAATTTGAGCAGTTCTTC,CASSLGRSRVEFEQFF
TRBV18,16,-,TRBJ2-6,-,TGTGCCAGCTCACCGATCTTGAGCTCTGGGGCCAACGTCCTGACTTTC,CASSPILSSGANVLTF
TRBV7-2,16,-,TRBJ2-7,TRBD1,TGTGCCAGCAGCTTAGCCTCGACAGGGGGGGCCTACGAGCAGTACTTC,CASSLASTGGAYEQYF
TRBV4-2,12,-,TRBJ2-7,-,TGTGCCAGCAGCCAAATCTGGGACGAGCAGTACTTC,CASSQIWDEQYF
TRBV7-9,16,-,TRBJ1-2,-,TGTGCCAGCAGCTTATCATTAGGGGTTGGGGAAAATGGCTACACCTTC,CASSLSLGVGENGYTF
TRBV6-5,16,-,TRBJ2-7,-,TGTGCCAGCAGTTACCACTGGGACCGATTATCCTACGAGCAGTACTTC,CASSYHWDRLSYEQYF
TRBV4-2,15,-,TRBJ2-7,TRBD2,TGTGCCAGCAGCCTCAGACTAGCGGGGGCCTACGAGCAGTACTTC,CASSLRLAGAYEQYF
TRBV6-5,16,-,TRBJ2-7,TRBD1,TGTGCCAGCAGTTTATATCAGGGGACAGGGGACTACGAGCAGTACTTC,CASSLYQGTGDYEQYF
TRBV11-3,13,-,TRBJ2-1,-,TGTGCCAGCAGCTTGCAAGGGGGCAATGAGCAGTTCTTC,CASSLQGGNEQFF
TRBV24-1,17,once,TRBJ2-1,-,TGTGCCACCAGTGATCCGGGGTTAAAGACGGGGCTCAATGAGCAGTTCTTC,CATSDPGLKTGLNEQFF
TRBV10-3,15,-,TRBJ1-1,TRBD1,TGTGCCATCAGACCGGGACAGGGGGACCATACTGAAGCTTTCTTT,CAIRPGQGDHTEAFF
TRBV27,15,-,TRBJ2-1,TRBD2,TGTGCCAGCAGAAAGCAGACTAGCGAGTACAATGAGCAGTTCTTC,CASRKQTSEYNEQFF
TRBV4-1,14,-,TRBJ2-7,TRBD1,TGCGCCAGCAGTCGTGCCGGGACAGGGGACGAGCAGTACTTC,CASSRAGTGDEQYF